The clone carrying this T cell receptor beta chain appeared many times. The data stem from a study of T cells in Graves' hyperthyroidism and ophthalmopathy. Amplification targeted TCR beta CDR3 regions from RNA transcripts. A first-round RT-PCR of the TCR CDR3 used the HTBI primer set. TCRdb re-called the multiplex PCR reads through MiXCR, storing one row per CDR3 protein. The table shows roughly 700,000 distinct CDR3 sequences, with 12% to 15% occurring only once. This sequence was found in a woman younger than 35 with Graves' hyperthyroidism. Sequencing was performed on blood.

In DNA, the CDR3 is TGTGCCAGCAGCTTAGTGACAATTTTCTATGGCTACACCTTC. Protein product: CASSLVTIFYGYTF. The V and J genes are TRBV7-9 and TRBJ1-2; D is uncertain. The ends were cut back, 1 base at V and 4 bases at J, with 10 bases in the middle. CDR3 size: 14 residues. Per germline, CDR1 SEHNR and CDR2 FQNEAQ (reference sequence).